The subject of this entry is one T cell receptor (beta chain). Its antigen is unknown. The source of the sample is a study of response to subunit inactivated influenza vaccine. General study results and limits: The authors suggested that every seasonal influenza vaccination recruits few new T cells.

Between the trimmed V and J ends, which lost 6 bases and 2 bases, there was a span of 10 bases. This CDR3 region has 12 residues. Germline V lookup: CDR1 DFQATT, CDR2 SNEGSKA (reference sequence). TCRdb reanalysed the RT-PCR reads using MiXCR and keeps one entry per CDR3 protein. The sample consists of roughly 760,000 distinct CDR3 sequences, less than 25% of them appearing once. The chain uses TRBV20-1 and TRBJ2-5, with D tentatively TRBD2 (6 bases). Specimen: PBMCs from blood, collected 5 to 6 days after vaccination. The clonotype comes from a middle-aged man who received an inactivated influenza vaccine. The DNA for the CDR3 is TGCAGTGCCGTGGGGGGACAAGAGACCCAGTACTTC. Translation gives CSAVGGQETQYF.